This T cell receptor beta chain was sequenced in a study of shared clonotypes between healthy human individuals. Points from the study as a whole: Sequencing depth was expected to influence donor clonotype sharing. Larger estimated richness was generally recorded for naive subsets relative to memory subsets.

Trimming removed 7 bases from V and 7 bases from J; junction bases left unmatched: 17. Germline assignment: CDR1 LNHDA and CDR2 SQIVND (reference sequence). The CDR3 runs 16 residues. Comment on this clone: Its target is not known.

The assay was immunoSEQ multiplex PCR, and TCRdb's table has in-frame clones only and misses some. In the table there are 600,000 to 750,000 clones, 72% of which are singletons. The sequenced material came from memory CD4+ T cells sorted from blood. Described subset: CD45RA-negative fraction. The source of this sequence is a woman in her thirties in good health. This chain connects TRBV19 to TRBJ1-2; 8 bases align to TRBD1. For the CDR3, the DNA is TGTGCCAGTATCCCTGGACAGGGCCTGTCGGTATCTGGCTACACCTTC. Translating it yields CASIPGQGLSVSGYTF.